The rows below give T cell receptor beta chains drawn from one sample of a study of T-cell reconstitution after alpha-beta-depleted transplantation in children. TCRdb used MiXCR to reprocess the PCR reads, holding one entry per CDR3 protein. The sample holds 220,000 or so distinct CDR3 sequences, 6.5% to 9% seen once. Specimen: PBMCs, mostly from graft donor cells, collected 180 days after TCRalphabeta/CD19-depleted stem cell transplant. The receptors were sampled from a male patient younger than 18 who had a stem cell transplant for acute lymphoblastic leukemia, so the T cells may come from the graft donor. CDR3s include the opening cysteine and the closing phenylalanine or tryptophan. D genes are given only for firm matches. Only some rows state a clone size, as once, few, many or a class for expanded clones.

CDR3 protein: CSATGGNEQYF
CDR3 DNA: TGCAGCGCCACAGGCGGCAACGAGCAGTACTTC
V gene: TRBV29-1
CDR3 length: 11
J gene: TRBJ2-7
D gene: -
clone size: many

CDR3 protein: CASSLEGPNTEAFF
CDR3 DNA: TGTGCCAGCAGCTTGGAGGGCCCGAACACTGAAGCTTTCTTT
V gene: TRBV7-6
CDR3 length: 14
J gene: TRBJ1-1
D gene: -
clone size: many

CDR3 protein: CASSPKQVVSYEQYF
CDR3 DNA: TGTGCCAGCAGCCCCAAACAGGTCGTTAGCTACGAGCAGTACTTC
V gene: TRBV7-2
CDR3 length: 15
J gene: TRBJ2-7
D gene: -
clone size: many

CDR3 protein: CSAGSPLHF
CDR3 DNA: TGCAGTGCTGGATCACCCCTCCACTTT
V gene: TRBV20-1
CDR3 length: 9
J gene: TRBJ1-6
D gene: -
clone size: many

CDR3 protein: CASSYSPGRGVYEQYF
CDR3 DNA: TGTGCCAGCAGTTATAGCCCCGGCAGGGGGGTCTACGAGCAGTACTTC
V gene: TRBV6-5
CDR3 length: 16
J gene: TRBJ2-7
D gene: -
clone size: many

CDR3 protein: CASSPAGGLVTDTQYF
CDR3 DNA: TGTGCCAGCAGTCCAGCTGGTGGACTAGTGACAGATACGCAGTATTTT
V gene: TRBV7-3
CDR3 length: 16
J gene: TRBJ2-3
D gene: TRBD2
clone size: many

CDR3 protein: CASSPKLPSSYEQYF
CDR3 DNA: TGCGCCAGCAGCCCCAAGTTACCGAGCTCCTACGAGCAGTACTTC
V gene: TRBV5-1
CDR3 length: 15
J gene: TRBJ2-7
D gene: -
clone size: many

CDR3 protein: CASSSAGTPGSDEAFF
CDR3 DNA: TGTGCCAGCAGCTCCGCCGGGACCCCAGGTAGTGATGAAGCTTTCTTT
V gene: TRBV7-9
CDR3 length: 16
J gene: TRBJ1-1
D gene: -
clone size: many

CDR3 protein: CASSLSETSEQYF
CDR3 DNA: TGTGCCAGCAGTTTATCGGAAACCTCCGAGCAGTACTTC
V gene: TRBV28
CDR3 length: 13
J gene: TRBJ2-7
D gene: -
clone size: many

CDR3 protein: CASSVVLGQPSAGANVLTF
CDR3 DNA: TGTGCCAGCAGCGTAGTATTGGGACAACCTTCAGCTGGGGCCAACGTCCTGACTTTC
V gene: TRBV9
CDR3 length: 19
J gene: TRBJ2-6
D gene: -
clone size: many

CDR3 protein: CSARKGAGYEQYF
CDR3 DNA: TGCAGCGCTAGAAAGGGCGCTGGGTACGAGCAGTACTTC
V gene: TRBV20-1
CDR3 length: 13
J gene: TRBJ2-7
D gene: -
clone size: many

CDR3 protein: CASSTSPGANVLTF
CDR3 DNA: TGCGCCAGCAGCACATCCCCTGGGGCCAACGTCCTGACTTTC
V gene: TRBV5-1
CDR3 length: 14
J gene: TRBJ2-6
D gene: -
clone size: many

CDR3 protein: CAISLTGSSYNSPLHF
CDR3 DNA: TGTGCCATCAGCCTAACAGGGAGCTCCTATAATTCACCCCTCCACTTT
V gene: TRBV10-3
CDR3 length: 16
J gene: TRBJ1-6
D gene: -
clone size: many

CDR3 protein: CASSVDSGLAGWETQYF
CDR3 DNA: TGTGCCAGCAGCGTAGATTCCGGACTAGCGGGATGGGAGACCCAGTACTTC
V gene: TRBV9
CDR3 length: 17
J gene: TRBJ2-5
D gene: TRBD2
clone size: many

CDR3 protein: CSVERAGVLTF
CDR3 DNA: TGCAGCGTTGAGAGGGCTGGCGTCCTGACTTTC
V gene: TRBV29-1
CDR3 length: 11
J gene: TRBJ2-6
D gene: -
clone size: many

CDR3 protein: CSARDRDRGRGNQPQHF
CDR3 DNA: TGCAGTGCTAGGGACCGGGACAGGGGGCGCGGAAATCAGCCCCAGCATTTT
V gene: TRBV20-1
CDR3 length: 17
J gene: TRBJ1-5
D gene: TRBD1
clone size: few

CDR3 protein: CASSLGGGNEQFF
CDR3 DNA: TGTGCCAGCAGCTTAGGGGGGGGAAATGAGCAGTTCTTC
V gene: TRBV7-3
CDR3 length: 13
J gene: TRBJ2-1
D gene: TRBD2
clone size: many

CDR3 protein: CASSSAGFYEQYF
CDR3 DNA: TGTGCCAGCAGTTCGGCAGGGTTCTACGAGCAGTACTTC
V gene: TRBV12-3/TRBV12-4
CDR3 length: 13
J gene: TRBJ2-7
D gene: -
clone size: many

CDR3 protein: CSVAGKREPYEQYF
CDR3 DNA: TGCAGCGTTGCCGGCAAGCGGGAACCCTACGAGCAGTACTTC
V gene: TRBV29-1
CDR3 length: 14
J gene: TRBJ2-7
D gene: TRBD2
clone size: many

CDR3 protein: CASSLDALAANTGELFF
CDR3 DNA: TGTGCCAGCAGCTTAGATGCCCTAGCTGCGAACACCGGGGAGCTGTTTTTT
V gene: TRBV11-2
CDR3 length: 17
J gene: TRBJ2-2
D gene: -
clone size: many

CDR3 protein: CASSYDSAQNTIYF
CDR3 DNA: TGTGCCAGCAGTTACGACAGCGCCCAAAACACCATATATTTT
V gene: TRBV6-5
CDR3 length: 14
J gene: TRBJ1-3
D gene: -
clone size: many

CDR3 protein: CASSLTSSSYNEQFF
CDR3 DNA: TGTGCCAGCAGCCTAACTTCGAGCTCCTACAATGAGCAGTTCTTC
V gene: TRBV7-2
CDR3 length: 15
J gene: TRBJ2-1
D gene: -
clone size: many

CDR3 protein: CASSPDRRGEQYF
CDR3 DNA: TGTGCCAGCTCACCGGACAGGAGGGGCGAGCAGTACTTC
V gene: TRBV18
CDR3 length: 13
J gene: TRBJ2-7
D gene: -
clone size: -

CDR3 protein: CSASPPGRNTEAFF
CDR3 DNA: TGCAGTGCTAGCCCTCCCGGGCGGAACACTGAAGCTTTCTTT
V gene: TRBV20-1
CDR3 length: 14
J gene: TRBJ1-1
D gene: -
clone size: many

CDR3 protein: CASSQNPLRGNEQYF
CDR3 DNA: TGCGCCAGCAGCCAAAACCCCCTCAGGGGAAACGAGCAGTACTTC
V gene: TRBV4-1
CDR3 length: 15
J gene: TRBJ2-7
D gene: -
clone size: few

CDR3 protein: CASSPSPGLAGGEQYF
CDR3 DNA: TGTGCCAGCAGCCCATCCCCGGGACTAGCGGGAGGCGAGCAGTACTTC
V gene: TRBV9
CDR3 length: 16
J gene: TRBJ2-7
D gene: TRBD2
clone size: many

CDR3 protein: CSVENRPEETQYF
CDR3 DNA: TGCAGCGTTGAAAACAGGCCTGAAGAGACCCAGTACTTC
V gene: TRBV29-1
CDR3 length: 13
J gene: TRBJ2-5
D gene: -
clone size: many

CDR3 protein: CASSLSEGGREQFF
CDR3 DNA: TGTGCCAGCAGCTTAAGTGAAGGCGGTCGTGAGCAGTTCTTC
V gene: TRBV7-9
CDR3 length: 14
J gene: TRBJ2-1
D gene: -
clone size: many

CDR3 protein: CASSARAEGYNEQFF
CDR3 DNA: TGCGCCAGCTCCGCCAGGGCCGAAGGGTACAATGAGCAGTTCTTC
V gene: TRBV5-1
CDR3 length: 15
J gene: TRBJ2-1
D gene: -
clone size: few

CDR3 protein: CSVEASDRPTNEKLFF
CDR3 DNA: TGCAGCGTTGAAGCTTCCGACAGACCAACTAATGAAAAACTGTTTTTT
V gene: TRBV29-1
CDR3 length: 16
J gene: TRBJ1-4
D gene: -
clone size: many

CDR3 protein: CASSQVGSSYEQYF
CDR3 DNA: TGCGCCAGCAGCCAAGTGGGTTCCTCCTACGAGCAGTACTTC
V gene: TRBV4-3
CDR3 length: 14
J gene: TRBJ2-7
D gene: -
clone size: many

CDR3 protein: CASSTRLAGFNEQFF
CDR3 DNA: TGTGCCAGCAGTACCCGACTAGCGGGGTTCAATGAGCAGTTCTTC
V gene: TRBV27
CDR3 length: 15
J gene: TRBJ2-1
D gene: TRBD2
clone size: many

CDR3 protein: CAIRATGDGNQPQHF
CDR3 DNA: TGTGCCATCAGGGCGACAGGGGACGGCAATCAGCCCCAGCATTTT
V gene: TRBV10-3
CDR3 length: 15
J gene: TRBJ1-5
D gene: TRBD1
clone size: many

CDR3 protein: CAISPGQGRTEAFF
CDR3 DNA: TGTGCCATCAGCCCCGGGCAGGGCCGTACTGAAGCTTTCTTT
V gene: TRBV5-5
CDR3 length: 14
J gene: TRBJ1-1
D gene: -
clone size: few

CDR3 protein: CASRPDRVNTGELFF
CDR3 DNA: TGTGCCAGCAGGCCCGACAGGGTAAACACCGGGGAGCTGTTTTTT
V gene: TRBV27
CDR3 length: 15
J gene: TRBJ2-2
D gene: TRBD1
clone size: many

CDR3 protein: CASSARGGGNTEAFF
CDR3 DNA: TGTGCCAGCAGCGCCAGGGGTGGGGGGAACACTGAAGCTTTCTTT
V gene: TRBV7-3
CDR3 length: 15
J gene: TRBJ1-1
D gene: -
clone size: many

CDR3 protein: CASSYRATAYSEKLFF
CDR3 DNA: TGTGCCAGCAGTTACAGGGCGACAGCCTATAGCGAAAAACTGTTTTTT
V gene: TRBV6-5
CDR3 length: 16
J gene: TRBJ1-4
D gene: -
clone size: -

CDR3 protein: CASSLSPGGGGNEQFF
CDR3 DNA: TGCGCCAGCAGCTTGTCCCCCGGGGGGGGAGGGAATGAGCAGTTCTTC
V gene: TRBV5-1
CDR3 length: 16
J gene: TRBJ2-1
D gene: TRBD2
clone size: many

CDR3 protein: CATSDSTSASYNEQFF
CDR3 DNA: TGTGCCACCAGTGACAGTACTAGCGCCTCCTACAATGAGCAGTTCTTC
V gene: TRBV24-1
CDR3 length: 16
J gene: TRBJ2-1
D gene: TRBD2
clone size: many

CDR3 protein: CASSLSGYGYTF
CDR3 DNA: TGTGCCAGCAGTTTGAGCGGGTATGGCTACACCTTC
V gene: TRBV27
CDR3 length: 12
J gene: TRBJ1-2
D gene: -
clone size: -

CDR3 protein: CASSSLTGTTYEQYF
CDR3 DNA: TGTGCCAGCAGTTCCTTGACAGGGACGACCTACGAGCAGTACTTC
V gene: TRBV28
CDR3 length: 15
J gene: TRBJ2-7
D gene: TRBD1
clone size: many

CDR3 protein: CAISESKAQYF
CDR3 DNA: TGTGCCATCAGTGAGTCTAAGGCCCAGTACTTC
V gene: TRBV10-3
CDR3 length: 11
J gene: TRBJ2-5
D gene: -
clone size: many

CDR3 protein: CASSAVETQYF
CDR3 DNA: TGTGCCAGCAGTGCAGTAGAGACCCAGTACTTC
V gene: TRBV12-3/TRBV12-4
CDR3 length: 11
J gene: TRBJ2-5
D gene: -
clone size: many

CDR3 protein: CSATTSVYGYTF
CDR3 DNA: TGCAGTGCTACTACATCAGTGTATGGCTACACCTTC
V gene: TRBV20-1
CDR3 length: 12
J gene: TRBJ1-2
D gene: -
clone size: many

CDR3 protein: CASSLVAGGEQYF
CDR3 DNA: TGTGCCAGCAGTTTAGTAGCAGGAGGTGAGCAGTACTTC
V gene: TRBV12-3/TRBV12-4
CDR3 length: 13
J gene: TRBJ2-7
D gene: -
clone size: many

CDR3 protein: CASSPYTLNTEAFF
CDR3 DNA: TGTGCCAGCAGCCCCTATACCCTGAACACTGAAGCTTTCTTT
V gene: TRBV11-2
CDR3 length: 14
J gene: TRBJ1-1
D gene: -
clone size: many

CDR3 protein: CASSYRGPNTGELFF
CDR3 DNA: TGTGCCAGCAGCTACAGGGGTCCGAACACCGGGGAGCTGTTTTTT
V gene: TRBV6-2/TRBV6-3
CDR3 length: 15
J gene: TRBJ2-2
D gene: TRBD1
clone size: many

CDR3 protein: CSVTQLAGVIPSTDTQYF
CDR3 DNA: TGCAGCGTTACCCAACTAGCGGGAGTCATTCCTAGCACAGATACGCAGTATTTT
V gene: TRBV29-1
CDR3 length: 18
J gene: TRBJ2-3
D gene: TRBD2
clone size: many

CDR3 protein: CATSDSLARPYNEQFF
CDR3 DNA: TGTGCCACCAGTGACTCTCTAGCGAGGCCCTACAATGAGCAGTTCTTC
V gene: TRBV24-1
CDR3 length: 16
J gene: TRBJ2-1
D gene: -
clone size: many

CDR3 protein: CASSFPLGKVPGELFF
CDR3 DNA: TGTGCCAGCAGTTTTCCCCTTGGAAAGGTCCCCGGGGAGCTGTTTTTT
V gene: TRBV12-3/TRBV12-4
CDR3 length: 16
J gene: TRBJ2-2
D gene: -
clone size: many

CDR3 protein: CASSLPAGGPNEQFF
CDR3 DNA: TGCGCCAGCAGCTTACCAGCGGGAGGGCCGAATGAGCAGTTCTTC
V gene: TRBV5-1
CDR3 length: 15
J gene: TRBJ2-1
D gene: TRBD2
clone size: many

CDR3 protein: CASRSGGTTGELFF
CDR3 DNA: TGTGCCAGCAGATCCGGGGGGACCACCGGGGAGCTGTTTTTT
V gene: TRBV2
CDR3 length: 14
J gene: TRBJ2-2
D gene: TRBD2
clone size: few

CDR3 protein: CASRPLGGTMNTEAFF
CDR3 DNA: TGTGCCAGCAGGCCCCTAGGGGGTACTATGAACACTGAAGCTTTCTTT
V gene: TRBV6-1
CDR3 length: 16
J gene: TRBJ1-1
D gene: -
clone size: many

CDR3 protein: CASSKESGETQYF
CDR3 DNA: TGTGCCAGCAGCAAAGAGTCGGGTGAGACCCAGTACTTC
V gene: TRBV21-1
CDR3 length: 13
J gene: TRBJ2-5
D gene: -
clone size: many

CDR3 protein: CASSPKGLAGASSYNEQFF
CDR3 DNA: TGTGCCAGCTCACCCAAGGGACTAGCGGGGGCCAGCTCCTACAATGAGCAGTTCTTC
V gene: TRBV18
CDR3 length: 19
J gene: TRBJ2-1
D gene: TRBD2
clone size: -

CDR3 protein: CSARDLSGGANEQFF
CDR3 DNA: TGCAGTGCTAGAGATCTCAGCGGGGGAGCAAATGAGCAGTTCTTC
V gene: TRBV20-1
CDR3 length: 15
J gene: TRBJ2-1
D gene: TRBD2
clone size: many

CDR3 protein: CASTLGLGVHEQFF
CDR3 DNA: TGTGCCAGCACCCTCGGATTAGGGGTCCATGAGCAGTTCTTC
V gene: TRBV12-3/TRBV12-4
CDR3 length: 14
J gene: TRBJ2-1
D gene: -
clone size: many